Below, 10 T cell receptor beta chains from the same sample are listed, as sequenced in a study of blood T cell repertoires in COVID-19. The method was immunoSEQ multiplex PCR; TCRdb's version includes in-frame clones alone and lacks a portion of them. Seen here are roughly 240,000 clones, roughly 87% observed once, and the top ten hold 2.5% to 3%. Sample: PBMCs or T cells enriched from blood (not recorded which). These receptor sequences come from a woman younger than 45 with acute COVID-19.

This clone showed up just once. CDR3 loop: CASSDRDGGTDTQYF. In DNA form, the CDR3 reads TGTGCCAGCAGCGACCGTGATGGGGGGACGGATACGCAGTATTTT. V is TRBV2 and J is TRBJ2-3, with a weak D call TRBD2 (6 bases). V gave up 6 bases and J gave up 6 bases, with 19 bases separating them. This CDR3 is 15 amino acids long. Germline CDR1 and CDR2: SNHLY and FYNNEI.

The genes are TRBV4-1 and TRBJ1-4, with 7 bases identical to TRBD1. V lost 1 base to trimming and J lost 11 bases; unmatched junction nucleotides: 13. The CDR3 loop spans 16 amino acids. Germline V gene data show CDR1 as MGHRA and CDR2 as YSYEKL. The CDR3 DNA is TGCGCCAGCAGCCAAGGAAGAGGGGGCAGACTCATGAAACTGTTTTTT. Translation gives CASSQGRGGRLMKLFF.

The J gene is TRBJ1-5, the V gene TRBV28; 9 positions match TRBD1. V gave up 6 bases and J gave up 7 bases; unmatched junction bases: 7. This CDR3 is built from 14 residues. The germline gives CDR1 MDHEN, CDR2 SYDVKM. CDR3 residues: CASSITGGWQPQHF. The CDR3 region has the DNA TGTGCCAGCAGCATTACAGGGGGCTGGCAGCCCCAGCATTTT.

A remark on this clone: The same CDR3 arises from other DNA sequences in this sample as well. The CDR3 bases are TGTGCCAGCAGTTTATCGGATCAGCCCCAGCATTTT. Its protein product is CASSLSDQPQHF. This chain connects TRBV12-3 or TRBV12-4 to TRBJ1-5; D is uncertain. The CDR3 has 12 residues. Trimming shortened V by 2 bases and J by 5 bases, and 4 bases separated the two germline ends.

CDR3 loop: CASSVADQTNTGNTIYF. CDR3 coding DNA: TGTGCCAGCAGCGTCGCCGATCAGACAAATACTGGAAACACCATATATTTT. This chain uses TRBV9 with TRBJ1-3; D is unclear. V lost 2 bases, J lost 2 bases, and 17 bases lay in between. The germline V gene encodes CDR1 SGDLS and CDR2 YYNGEE. CDR3 length: 17 amino acids.

The rearrangement links TRBV7-2 to TRBJ1-3; tentative D call: TRBD1 (5 bases). CDR1 and CDR2 (germline): SGHTA, FQGNSA. The CDR3 sequence is 16 residues long. Trimming stripped 1 base from V and 2 bases from J, with 12 bases between. The CDR3 coding sequence is TGTGCCAGCAGCTTAGAAGATCTCAGGGCTGGAAACACCATATATTTT. It codes for CASSLEDLRAGNTIYF.

The chain is built from TRBV6-5 and TRBJ1-1; D unresolved. Germline V lookup: CDR1 MNHEY, CDR2 SVGAGI. Trimming stripped 7 bases from V and 5 bases from J, with 20 bases between. This CDR3 comprises 15 residues. The CDR3 DNA reads TGTGCCAGCACGGTTCGAGGGTTGTTTGGTACTGAAGCTTTCTTT. Translating gives CASTVRGLFGTEAFF.

This clone appeared a single time. The rearrangement links TRBV9 to TRBJ1-1, with TRBD1 as a possible D gene (5 bases). V dropped 3 bases and J dropped 1 base, with 13 bases sitting between them. Germline assignment: CDR1 SGDLS and CDR2 YYNGEE. The length of the CDR3 is 15 residues. CDR3: CASSDPARENTEAFF. CDR3 nucleotides: TGTGCCAGCAGCGACCCCGCCAGGGAGAACACTGAAGCTTTCTTT.

The chain couples TRBV6-5 to TRBJ2-7, with 10 positions matching TRBD2. The CDR3 extends over 15 amino acids. Germline CDR1 is MNHEY and CDR2 is SVGAGI. V trimming: 10 bases; J trimming: 3 bases; junction bases outside the gene matches: 12. CDR3 in amino acids: CATLAGPTVGYEQYF. The DNA of the CDR3 is TGTGCCACACTAGCGGGACCCACCGTAGGCTACGAGCAGTACTTC.

This clone was observed a handful of times. The gene calls are TRBV18 and TRBJ2-1; TRBD1 is a possible D gene (6 bases). The V end lost 6 bases, the J end lost 8 bases, and 11 bases lay between the germline ends. Germline lookup yields CDR1 KGHSH and CDR2 LQKENI. This CDR3 is built from 12 residues. The CDR3: CASSQGRYEQFF. The CDR3 DNA reads TGTGCCAGCTCGCAGGGGCGGTATGAGCAGTTCTTC.